The 30 T cell receptor beta chains listed next were all sequenced from one sample in a study of T cell responses to AZD1222 COVID-19 vaccine. Using immunoSEQ multiplex PCR, the repertoire was profiled, and TCRdb retains in-frame clones only, with some absent. The sample lists 150,000 to 200,000 clones; just over 90% were seen once. Sample: peripheral blood, taken 28 days after the second AZD1222 dose. All receptors come from an adult who received the AZD1222 COVID-19 vaccine.

The table lists this clone with a few counts. As DNA, the CDR3 is TGTGCCAGCAGCTTTCAAGCCCTCTGGTACGAGCAGTACTTC. Translating it yields CASSFQALWYEQYF. This chain links TRBV13 with TRBJ2-7; D unclear. V was trimmed by 3 bases and J by 4 bases, leaving 13 bases between them. This CDR3 contains 14 residues. Germline values: CDR1 PRHDT, CDR2 FYEKMQ (reference sequence).

The J gene is TRBJ1-3, the V gene TRBV7-2; weak D call: TRBD1 (6 bases). V lost 4 bases, J lost 4 bases, and 11 bases lay in between. Per germline, CDR1 SGHTA and CDR2 FQGNSA. CDR3 length equals 14 residues. The CDR3 loop reads CASSSTGWGNTIYF. The CDR3 DNA is TGTGCCAGCAGCTCAACAGGGTGGGGAAACACCATATATTTT. The complete variable domain, with remaining parts taken from reference TRBV7-2 and TRBJ1-3, reads GAGVSQSPSNKVTEKGKDVELRCDPISGHTALYWYRQSLGQGLEFLIYFQGNSAPDKSGLPSDRFSAERTGGSVSTLTIQRTQQEDSAVYLCASSSTGWGNTIYFGEGSWLTVV.

The J gene is TRBJ2-1, the V gene TRBV20-1, with 9 bases matching TRBD2. J lost 2 bases, V lost 3 bases, and 11 bases had no gene match. The CDR3 consists of 17 residues. CDR1 is DFQATT and CDR2 is SNEGSKA in the germline V gene (reference sequence). The CDR3 nucleotides are TGCAGTGCTAGTCGGGTTAGCGGGAGTAGCCCCTACAATGAGCAGTTCTTC. Translation: CSASRVSGSSPYNEQFF.

The chain is built from TRBV10-3 and TRBJ2-7; D is unresolved. This CDR3 is built from 13 residues. With 10 bases removed from V and 4 bases from J, the gap between germline ends came to 17 bases. Germline values: CDR1 ENHRY, CDR2 SYGVKD. The CDR3 spells CASGRQETYEQYF. DNA of the CDR3: TGTGCCAGCGGTCGCCAGGAGACTTACGAGCAGTACTTC.

CDR3 DNA sequence: TGTGCCAGCGGGGGGAACATTCAGTACTTC. The encoded protein is CASGGNIQYF. The chain links TRBV2 to TRBJ2-4; a weak D match, TRBD2 (6 bases). This CDR3 has 10 amino acids. Trimming removed 8 bases from V and 7 bases from J, with 6 bases in between. Germline V gives CDR1 SNHLY, CDR2 FYNNEI.

This chain links TRBV18 with TRBJ1-1; TRBD1 matches 9 bases. The germline V gene encodes CDR1 KGHSH and CDR2 LQKENI. The CDR3 is made up of 16 amino acids. After removal of 5 bases from V and 4 bases from J, the junction contained 11 bases not matched to a gene. The CDR3 loop reads CASSKNRGHLGTEAFF. The CDR3 DNA is TGTGCCAGCTCAAAAAACAGGGGGCATTTGGGCACTGAAGCTTTCTTT.

This rearrangement joins TRBV19 to TRBJ2-1, with TRBD1 identical over 8 bases. The germline CDR1 and CDR2 sequences are LNHDA and SQIVND (reference sequence). This CDR3 contains 12 residues. V shed 5 bases and J 8 bases; nucleotides not matched to a gene: 2. CDR3 DNA sequence: TGTGCCAGTAGTTACAGGGGGGATGAGCAGTTCTTC. It specifies CASSYRGDEQFF.

CDR3 nucleotide sequence: TGTGCCAGCAGTTTAATCGGGGGCTTAGGAAAACTGTTTTTT. This sequence encodes CASSLIGGLGKLFF. The chain uses TRBV27 and TRBJ1-4; a possible D gene is TRBD1 (6 bases). V lost 2 bases and J 10 bases, leaving 14 bases between the germline ends. Per germline, CDR1 MNHEY and CDR2 SMNVEV (reference sequence). The CDR3 is 14 residues long. The full variable domain, its missing parts supplied by reference TRBV27 and TRBJ1-4, is EAQVTQNPRYLITVTGKKLTVTCSQNMNHEYMSWYRQDPGLGLRQIYYSMNVEVTDKGDVPEGYKVSRKEKRNFPLILESPSPNQTSLYFCASSLIGGLGKLFFGSGTQLSVL.

The chain is built from TRBV6-2 or TRBV6-3 and TRBJ2-1, with unresolved D. This CDR3 region has 15 residues. Germline V gene sequence: CDR1 MNHEY, CDR2 SVGEGT. V shed 3 bases and J shed 2 bases, with 11 bases lying between them. The CDR3 coding sequence is TGTGCCAGCAGTTATTCCGTCCCGCCCTACAATGAGCAGTTCTTC. Translating gives CASSYSVPPYNEQFF.

The chain employs TRBV18 and TRBJ2-1, with 10 bases fitting TRBD2. Per the germline V gene, CDR1 is KGHSH and CDR2 is LQKENI. The ends lost 3 bases at V and 5 bases at J; junction bases unmatched: 4. There are 15 residues in the CDR3. This CDR3 reads CASSPQLAGHNEQFF. CDR3 in DNA: TGTGCCAGCTCACCGCAACTAGCGGGGCACAATGAGCAGTTCTTC.

CDR3 loop: CASSPPSRSLDTGELFF. CDR3 nucleotides: TGTGCCAGCTCACCACCGAGTCGTTCACTGGACACCGGGGAGCTGTTTTTT. This chain links TRBV18 with TRBJ2-2; D is unclear. Trimming pared 0 bases from V and 3 bases from J, leaving 14 bases between. Germline V gene sequence: CDR1 KGHSH, CDR2 LQKENI. The CDR3 covers 17 residues.

The chain links TRBV5-1 to TRBJ2-7; 11 positions agree with TRBD2. V was pared by 2 bases and J by 5 bases, with 9 bases of the junction left unmatched. Germline-derived CDR1 and CDR2 are SGHRS and YFSETQ. The CDR3 sequence is 16 residues long. CDR3 residues: CASSFNSGGAGNEQYF. CDR3 nucleotides: TGCGCCAGCAGCTTTAATAGCGGGGGGGCAGGTAACGAGCAGTACTTC.

The V call is TRBV27, the J call TRBJ1-6, with D possibly TRBD1 on 6 matching bases. The CDR3 length is 15 residues. Germline-derived CDR1 and CDR2 are MNHEY and SMNVEV (reference sequence). V was shortened by 8 bases and J by 6 bases, with 17 bases between the two germline ends. For the CDR3, the DNA is TGTGCCAGCGGTCGGAGTATAGGGGGTAATTCACCCCTCCACTTT. This encodes CASGRSIGGNSPLHF.

This clone showed up just once. The rearrangement links TRBV9 to TRBJ2-7, with 9 positions matching TRBD1. Trimming took 4 bases from V and 3 from J; bases not matched to a gene: 5. The CDR3 extends over 14 amino acids. CDR1 is SGDLS and CDR2 is YYNGEE in the germline V gene. The CDR3 DNA sequence: TGTGCCAGCAGCCCCCGGGACAGGGACTACGAGCAGTACTTC. Translating gives CASSPRDRDYEQYF.

The V call is TRBV5-1, the J call TRBJ2-5, with 14 bases that match TRBD2. This CDR3 is 17 amino acids long. The V and J ends lost 4 bases and 4 bases, in that order; junction bases with no gene match: 9. Germline V CDR1 and CDR2: SGHRS, YFSETQ. CDR3 in amino acids: CASSAGLAGVGAETQYF. The DNA for the CDR3 is TGCGCCAGCAGCGCGGGACTAGCGGGGGTCGGGGCAGAGACCCAGTACTTC.

This sequence joins TRBV9 and TRBJ1-2; D call uncertain. From germline, CDR1 is SGDLS and CDR2 YYNGEE. CDR3 length equals 14 residues. Trimming took off 4 bases at V and 4 bases at J, with 14 bases between the two ends. The CDR3 coding sequence is TGTGCCAGCAGCCCGCGACAAGTCTTCTATGGCTACACCTTC. The encoded protein is CASSPRQVFYGYTF.

V and J are TRBV4-2 and TRBJ2-1; 10 bases fit TRBD2. The germline CDR1 and CDR2 sequences are LGHNA and YNFKEQ. The CDR3 spans 16 residues. Trimming at V came to 0 bases and at J to 6 bases, leaving 5 bases not matched to a gene. The CDR3 spells CASSQDGASGSNEQFF. The CDR3 nucleotides are TGTGCCAGCAGCCAAGATGGGGCTAGCGGGAGCAATGAGCAGTTCTTC.

DNA of the CDR3: TGTGCCAGCAGCGTAGGGGCGGTGGCGATCGGGGAGCTGTTTTTT. It yields the protein CASSVGAVAIGELFF. The gene calls are TRBV9 and TRBJ2-2; D is unclear. Germline assignment: CDR1 SGDLS and CDR2 YYNGEE. Trimming stripped 0 bases from V and 7 bases from J, with 13 bases between. This CDR3 has 15 residues. Looking up the rest from reference TRBV9 and TRBJ2-2 gives the full variable domain: DSGVTQTPKHLITATGQRVTLRCSPRSGDLSVYWYQQSLDQGLQFLIQYYNGEERAKGNILERFSAQQFPDLHSELNLSSLELGDSALYFCASSVGAVAIGELFFGEGSRLTVL.

The V gene is TRBV19, the J gene TRBJ1-4, with 9 bases identical to TRBD1. V shed 8 bases, J shed 8 bases, and the junction held 6 bases outside the gene matches. CDR1 is LNHDA and CDR2 is SQIVND in the germline V gene (reference sequence). The length of the CDR3 is 13 residues. CDR3 sequence (DNA): TGTGCCAGTTCGGGACAGGGAGGCGAAAAACTGTTTTTT. Amino acid sequence: CASSGQGGEKLFF.

This chain connects TRBV3-1 (or the pseudogene TRBV3-2) to TRBJ1-4, with 7 bases identical to TRBD1. J lost 6 bases, V lost 5 bases, and 9 bases had no gene match. Germline assignment: CDR1 LGHDT and CDR2 YNNKEL (reference sequence). This CDR3 has 15 residues. Here the CDR3 reads CASSEARQGHEKLFF. CDR3 nucleotide sequence: TGTGCCAGCAGCGAAGCGAGACAGGGTCATGAAAAACTGTTTTTT.

The chain combines TRBV5-6 with TRBJ1-2; possibly TRBD1 for D (6 bases). This CDR3 comprises 16 residues. CDR1 is SGHDT, CDR2 YYEEEE, per germline. The V end was cut by 7 bases, the J end by 0 bases, with 19 bases between. CDR3 bases: TGTGCCAGCGGACTACAGGGTGGGGAATCTAACTATGGCTACACCTTC. Its translation: CASGLQGGESNYGYTF.

The rearrangement links TRBV19 to TRBJ2-7; 7 positions agree with TRBD1. J lost 2 bases, V lost 8 bases, and 21 bases had no gene match. This CDR3 spans 18 amino acids. Germline V gene lookup returns CDR1 LNHDA and CDR2 SQIVND (reference sequence). The CDR3 bases are TGTGCCAGTTCCTCGACCCGGGACAGAACCCTGACCCCCTACGAGCAGTACTTC. Its translation is CASSSTRDRTLTPYEQYF.

The chain uses TRBV25-1 and TRBJ1-4; TRBD1 is a possible D gene (6 bases). This CDR3 has 16 amino acids. Germline CDR1 MGHDK, CDR2 SYGVNS. V was clipped by 3 bases and J by 5 bases, with 16 bases between them. CDR3 in DNA: TGTGCCAGCAGTGAGGTAGGGGGGGCGATAAATGAAAAACTGTTTTTT. This sequence encodes CASSEVGGAINEKLFF. Full variable domain (outside the CDR3, taken from reference TRBV25-1 and TRBJ1-4): EADIYQTPRYLVIGTGKKITLECSQTMGHDKMYWYQQDPGMELHLIHYSYGVNSTEKGDLSSESTVSRIRTEHFPLTLESARPSHTSQYLCASSEVGGAINEKLFFGSGTQLSVL.

The chain couples TRBV4-1 to TRBJ2-7; 7 nucleotides line up with TRBD2. Germline V lookup: CDR1 MGHRA, CDR2 YSYEKL. The CDR3 is 15 amino acids. The junction had 9 bases not matched to a gene; V was cut back by 4 bases and J by 3 bases. The CDR3 DNA reads TGCGCCAGCAGCCTTGCCTTAGGGAGGGACTACGAGCAGTACTTC. This translates into CASSLALGRDYEQYF.

This clone was observed a few times. The rearrangement uses TRBV10-3 and TRBJ2-2; 10 bases align to TRBD1. Losses at the gene ends were 4 bases for V and 7 bases for J; bases not matched to a gene: 3. The germline V gene has CDR1 ENHRY and CDR2 SYGVKD. The CDR3 totals 14 residues. The CDR3 sequence is CAISGQGANGELFF. The CDR3 DNA is TGTGCCATCAGTGGACAGGGGGCAAACGGGGAGCTGTTTTTT.

The CDR3 bases are TGTGCCAGTACCTCACCGGCGGTGGCAGGGAGGAACACTGAAGCTTTCTTT. Its translation: CASTSPAVAGRNTEAFF. The chain employs TRBV19 and TRBJ1-1, with TRBD1 as a possible D gene (5 bases). Trimming left V 7 bases short and J 1 base short, with 22 bases between. CDR1 is LNHDA and CDR2 is SQIVND in the germline V gene (reference sequence). The CDR3 consists of 17 residues.

The chain couples TRBV4-2 to TRBJ2-2, with 9 nucleotides matching TRBD1. The CDR3 runs to 18 residues. J gave up 4 bases and V 1 base, and 10 bases lay outside the gene matches. Looked up from germline, CDR1 is LGHNA and CDR2 is YNFKEQ. CDR3 amino acids: CASSQAAADRGSTGELFF. DNA for the CDR3: TGTGCCAGCAGCCAAGCGGCGGCGGACAGGGGATCCACCGGGGAGCTGTTTTTT.

The rearrangement uses TRBV7-3 and TRBJ2-5; D is unresolved. Trimming removed 5 bases from V and 5 bases from J, with 12 bases in between. In germline, CDR1 is SGHTA, CDR2 FQGTGA. The CDR3 totals 13 residues. The CDR3 DNA is TGTGCCAGCAGCCCTCACGGGTCCGAGACCCAGTACTTC. It specifies CASSPHGSETQYF. The full variable domain, its missing parts supplied by reference TRBV7-3 and TRBJ2-5, is GAGVSQTPSNKVTEKGKYVELRCDPISGHTALYWYRQSLGQGPEFLIYFQGTGAADDSGLPNDRFFAVRPEGSVSTLKIQRTERGDSAVYLCASSPHGSETQYFGPGTRLLVL.

This rearrangement joins TRBV4-2 to TRBJ1-5; D remains ambiguous. The V and J ends lost 2 bases and 5 bases respectively, with 16 bases between them. This CDR3 has 16 residues. Per the germline V gene, CDR1 is LGHNA and CDR2 is YNFKEQ. The CDR3 reads CASSQRGPGSDQPQHF. CDR3 DNA sequence: TGTGCCAGCAGCCAACGCGGACCGGGATCGGATCAGCCCCAGCATTTT.

The V gene is TRBV7-9, the J gene TRBJ2-1; D is perhaps TRBD1 (6 bases). V was cut by 10 bases and J by 4 bases, with 20 bases left in between. The CDR3 has 15 residues. Per germline, CDR1 SEHNR and CDR2 FQNEAQ (reference sequence). CDR3 sequence: CATPRGSGAYNEQFF. DNA for the CDR3: TGTGCCACCCCAAGGGGGTCGGGCGCGTACAATGAGCAGTTCTTC.